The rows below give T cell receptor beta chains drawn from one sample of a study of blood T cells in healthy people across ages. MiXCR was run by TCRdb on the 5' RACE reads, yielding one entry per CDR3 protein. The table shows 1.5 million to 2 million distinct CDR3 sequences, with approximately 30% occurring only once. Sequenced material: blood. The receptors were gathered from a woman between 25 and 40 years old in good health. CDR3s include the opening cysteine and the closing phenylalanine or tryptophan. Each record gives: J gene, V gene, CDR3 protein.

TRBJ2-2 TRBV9 CASSGPRGGLTESGELFF
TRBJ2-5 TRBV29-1 CSVWPSGQETQYF
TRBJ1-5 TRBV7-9 CASRQGWGDQPQHF
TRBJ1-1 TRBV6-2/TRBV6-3 CASSHFLAAFF
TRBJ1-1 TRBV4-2 CASSQELGVGTEAFF
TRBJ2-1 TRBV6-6 CASSYSHLGDNEQFF
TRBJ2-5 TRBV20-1 CSARHERGQKTQYF
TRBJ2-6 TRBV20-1 CSAEVRSGANVLTF
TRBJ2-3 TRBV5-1 CASSKTGGETSTDTQYF
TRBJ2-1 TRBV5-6 CASSLAGASEGEQFF
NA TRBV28 CASGLDGGEQYF
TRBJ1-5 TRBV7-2 CASSLAPGQSQPQHF
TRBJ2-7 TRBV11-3 CASSEQPGGTYAQYF
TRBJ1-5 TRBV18 CASSPAGRSDGQPQHF
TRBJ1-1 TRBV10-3 CAISQRNTEAFF
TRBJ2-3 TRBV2 CASRLDRNTQYF
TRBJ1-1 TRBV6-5 CASSYTQGEAEAFF